A single sample gave rise to the 10 T cell receptor beta chains below, sequenced in a study of glioma-infiltrating T cells. TCR alpha and beta CDR3 regions were amplified from RNA using iRepertoire nested multiplex PCR. TCRdb reanalysed the multiplex PCR reads using MiXCR and keeps one entry per CDR3 protein. Of about 140,000 distinct CDR3 sequences in the sample, 35% to 50% were seen once. The sample taken for sequencing was glioma tissue, nonneoplastic brain tissue, or PBMCs (not recorded which). These TCRs come from a human donor with low-grade glioma or glioblastoma, undergoing nonglioma brain surgery, or in good health (not recorded which).

The chain couples TRBV6-1 to TRBJ2-3, with unresolved D. Germline-derived CDR1 and CDR2 are MNHNS and SASEGT. The CDR3 loop spans 13 amino acids. The V gene lost 10 bases and the J gene lost 3 bases, with 14 bases spanning the gap. DNA of the CDR3: TGTGCCACCGGAGTGGAGAGGACAGATACGCAGTATTTT. Translated: CATGVERTDTQYF.

V gene TRBV6-1 combines with J gene TRBJ1-1; TRBD1 agrees at 8 bases. Per the germline V gene, CDR1 is MNHNS and CDR2 is SASEGT. V gave up 10 bases and J gave up 8 bases; unmatched junction bases: 12. The CDR3 totals 13 residues. The CDR3 region is CATWGQVFVEAFF. The CDR3 DNA reads TGTGCCACCTGGGGACAGGTCTTCGTCGAAGCTTTCTTT.

This clonotype was recorded at least ten times. The chain employs TRBV18 and TRBJ1-5; D gene unclear. Trimming took off 2 bases at V and 5 bases at J, with 13 bases between the two ends. In germline, CDR1 is KGHSH, CDR2 LQKENI. This CDR3 region has 15 residues. CDR3 nucleotides: TGTGCCAGCTCACCAGCCCGATTAGCGGATCAGCCCCAGCATTTT. Translated: CASSPARLADQPQHF.

On this clonotype itself: This is likely a read error, given that the CDR3 carries no conserved phenylalanine or tryptophan at its end. Written as DNA, the CDR3 is TGTGCCAGTACGGAGTACCAAGAGACCCAGTACTCC. Protein sequence: CASTEYQETQYS. This chain links TRBV19 with TRBJ2-5; D gene unclear. Trimming removed 7 bases at V and 0 bases at J, with 6 bases between. The CDR3 loop spans 12 amino acids. CDR1 and CDR2 (germline): LNHDA, SQIVND (reference sequence).

This clonotype was found a few times. The chain is built from TRBV7-2 and TRBJ1-6, with a tentative D call TRBD1 (5 bases). V was cut by 3 bases and J by 7 bases, with 10 bases left in between. CDR3 size: 14 residues. Germline V lookup: CDR1 SGHTA, CDR2 FQGNSA. DNA of the CDR3: TGTGCCAGCAGCTTGAGACAGATAAATTCACCCCTCCACTTT. This codes for CASSLRQINSPLHF.

This clonotype was picked up a small number of times. The gene calls are TRBV4-3 and TRBJ2-7; D not certain. This CDR3 is 15 amino acids long. Per germline, CDR1 LGHNA and CDR2 YSLEER. The ends were cut back, 4 bases at V and 4 bases at J, with 17 bases in the middle. The CDR3 loop reads CASSLTYRVGYEQYF. The DNA of the CDR3 is TGCGCCAGCAGCCTAACTTATAGGGTTGGGTACGAGCAGTACTTC.

Concerning this clonotype: An end of the junction differs from the germline gene, which may be a read error. The rearrangement links TRBV28 to TRBJ2-5; 14 nucleotides agree with TRBD2. The CDR3 has 17 residues. Germline values: CDR1 MDHEN, CDR2 SYDVKM. CDR3 bases: TGTGCCGGCAGGCCGGGACTAGCGGGAGTCGGGCAAGAGACCCAGTACTTC. Its translation: CAGRPGLAGVGQETQYF.

CDR3 in amino acids: CASSYRGGVVYEQYF. CDR3 DNA sequence: TGTGCCAGCAGCTACCGGGGGGGGGTAGTCTACGAGCAGTACTTC. The V and J genes are TRBV7-7 and TRBJ2-7, with TRBD2 matching over 8 bases. Trimming took 4 bases from V and 3 from J; bases not matched to a gene: 8. This CDR3 is 15 amino acids long. Germline CDR1 reads SSHAT; CDR2 reads FNYEAQ (reference sequence).

This clonotype was picked up many times. The rearrangement uses TRBV20-1 and TRBJ2-1; TRBD2 is a possible D gene (6 bases). The CDR3 extends over 12 amino acids. Germline CDR1 is DFQATT and CDR2 is SNEGSKA (reference sequence). The germline V and J ends were trimmed by 6 bases and 7 bases, with 13 bases remaining between them. DNA for the CDR3: TGCAGTGCCTTAGGACTATCTAATGAGCAGTTCTTC. Its protein is CSALGLSNEQFF.

There are many counts of this clonotype. J is TRBJ2-3 and V is TRBV6-1; D is uncertain. Between the trimmed V and J ends, which lost 5 bases and 2 bases, there was a span of 11 bases. Germline CDR1 MNHNS, CDR2 SASEGT. The CDR3 length is 14 residues. The CDR3 sequence: CASSPGRITDTQYF. CDR3 sequence (DNA): TGTGCCAGCAGTCCCGGACGGATCACAGATACGCAGTATTTT.